Detailed here is one T cell receptor beta chain. This CDR3 is 15 amino acids long. The germline V gene encodes CDR1 LNHDA and CDR2 SQIVND (reference sequence). V lost 6 bases to trimming and J lost 4 bases; unmatched junction nucleotides: 6. Authors' methods: Estimated nucleated cell counts came from reference gene primer amplification. Sequenced by immunoSEQ multiplex PCR; TCRdb stores in-frame clones only, minus some. V, J and clone size reflect that table, while D and trimming were determined from the DNA. The profile shows around 340,000 clones, about four fifths of them singletons. The sample comes from a study of blood T cell repertoires in COVID-19.

Specimen: peripheral blood. V usage is TRBV19 and J usage is TRBJ2-7, with 13 bases matching TRBD2. This receptor was identified in a man aged 30-40 years with active or convalescent COVID-19. CDR3 sequence: CASSHALAGGYEQYF. DNA of the CDR3: TGTGCCAGTAGCCATGCACTAGCGGGAGGGTACGAGCAGTACTTC.